The 7 T cell receptor beta chains below come from one sample, sequenced in a study of CD8+ T cells in alopecia areata. Reverse transcription of extracted RNA yielded cDNA, which provided the sequencing template. Some clones are missing from TCRdb's copy, which holds only in-frame ones; the method was immunoSEQ multiplex PCR. Of over 120,000 clones in the sample, 45% to 60% were seen once. The treatment here: oral pan-JAK inhibitor, 5-10 mg twice daily. This specimen consisted of CD8+ T cells sorted from blood, obtained at week 4, from a patient treated with tofacitinib. All receptors derive from a human donor with alopecia areata.

This chain links TRBV29-1 with TRBJ2-6, with a tentative D call TRBD2 (7 bases). There are 14 residues in the CDR3. V was cut by 7 bases and J by 4 bases, with 14 bases left in between. From germline, CDR1 is SQVTM and CDR2 ANQGSEA. CDR3 amino acids: CSADSGEGANVLTF. As DNA, the CDR3 is TGCAGCGCGGACAGCGGGGAGGGGGCCAACGTCCTGACTTTC. Drawing the rest from reference TRBV29-1 and TRBJ2-6, the complete variable domain is SAVISQKPSRDICQRGTSLTIQCQVDSQVTMMFWYRQQPGQSLTLIATANQGSEATYESGFVIDKFPISRPNLTFSTLTVSNMSPEDSSIYLCSADSGEGANVLTFGAGSRLTVL.

The chain carries TRBV27 and TRBJ1-4; D remains ambiguous. This CDR3 contains 14 residues. V dropped 3 bases and J dropped 8 bases, with 13 bases sitting between them. Germline values: CDR1 MNHEY, CDR2 SMNVEV (reference sequence). CDR3 loop: CASSFWSSREKLFF. The CDR3 DNA is TGTGCCAGCAGTTTTTGGAGCAGTAGAGAAAAACTGTTTTTT. The variable domain in full, completed from reference TRBV27 and TRBJ1-4, reads EAQVTQNPRYLITVTGKKLTVTCSQNMNHEYMSWYRQDPGLGLRQIYYSMNVEVTDKGDVPEGYKVSRKEKRNFPLILESPSPNQTSLYFCASSFWSSREKLFFGSGTQLSVL.

The chain combines TRBV30 with TRBJ2-3; TRBD1 matches at 10 bases. Germline V gives CDR1 GTSNPN, CDR2 SVGIG (reference sequence). The CDR3 consists of 13 residues. J gave up 8 bases and V 5 bases, and 7 bases lay outside the gene matches. The CDR3 is CAWPRQGACTQYF. The CDR3 nucleotides are TGTGCCTGGCCTAGACAGGGGGCATGTACGCAGTATTTT.

The chain has TRBV9 and TRBJ1-5; D ambiguous. Germline lookup yields CDR1 SGDLS and CDR2 YYNGEE. The V and J ends lost 0 bases and 2 bases respectively, with 3 bases between them. The CDR3 loop spans 13 amino acids. The CDR3 loop reads CASSVVGNQPQHF. CDR3 nucleotide sequence: TGTGCCAGCAGCGTAGTGGGCAATCAGCCCCAGCATTTT. The entire variable domain, with the rest obtained from reference TRBV9 and TRBJ1-5, is as follows: DSGVTQTPKHLITATGQRVTLRCSPRSGDLSVYWYQQSLDQGLQFLIQYYNGEERAKGNILERFSAQQFPDLHSELNLSSLELGDSALYFCASSVVGNQPQHFGDGTRLSIL.

V and J are TRBV5-4 and TRBJ2-5; 10 nucleotides match TRBD1. CDR3 size: 16 residues. CDR1 is SGHNT, CDR2 YYREEE, per germline (reference sequence). Unmatched junction bases numbered 9, after V lost 3 bases and J lost 4 bases. Here the CDR3 DNA reads TGTGCCAGCAGCTCCTCCGGGACAGGGGCTCTAGAGACCCAGTACTTC. Protein: CASSSSGTGALETQYF.

V usage is TRBV27 and J usage is TRBJ2-1; possible D gene TRBD2, 6 bases. Germline lookup yields CDR1 MNHEY and CDR2 SMNVEV (reference sequence). This CDR3 contains 13 residues. Trimming shortened V by 6 bases and J by 7 bases, and 13 bases separated the two germline ends. CDR3 region: CASRGGKLNEQFF. In nucleotides, the CDR3 is TGTGCCAGCAGGGGGGGAAAATTGAATGAGCAGTTCTTC.

The chain joins TRBV27 to TRBJ1-2; D gene unclear. The CDR3 is 13 amino acids. V was clipped by 3 bases and J by 5 bases, with 10 bases between them. CDR1 is MNHEY, CDR2 SMNVEV, per germline (reference sequence). CDR3: CASSLSPGYGYTF. The CDR3, as DNA: TGTGCCAGCAGTTTGAGCCCGGGGTATGGCTACACCTTC.